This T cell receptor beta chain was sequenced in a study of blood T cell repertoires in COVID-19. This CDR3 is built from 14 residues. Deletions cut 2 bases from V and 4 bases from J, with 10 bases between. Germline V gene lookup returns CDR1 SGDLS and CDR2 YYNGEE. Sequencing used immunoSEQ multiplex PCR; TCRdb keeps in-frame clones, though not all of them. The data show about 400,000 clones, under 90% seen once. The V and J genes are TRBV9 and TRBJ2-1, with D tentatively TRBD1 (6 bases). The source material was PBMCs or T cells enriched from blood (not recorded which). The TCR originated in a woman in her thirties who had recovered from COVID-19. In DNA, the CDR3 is TGTGCCAGCAGCGTGTGGGACACTTACAATGAGCAGTTCTTC. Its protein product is CASSVWDTYNEQFF.